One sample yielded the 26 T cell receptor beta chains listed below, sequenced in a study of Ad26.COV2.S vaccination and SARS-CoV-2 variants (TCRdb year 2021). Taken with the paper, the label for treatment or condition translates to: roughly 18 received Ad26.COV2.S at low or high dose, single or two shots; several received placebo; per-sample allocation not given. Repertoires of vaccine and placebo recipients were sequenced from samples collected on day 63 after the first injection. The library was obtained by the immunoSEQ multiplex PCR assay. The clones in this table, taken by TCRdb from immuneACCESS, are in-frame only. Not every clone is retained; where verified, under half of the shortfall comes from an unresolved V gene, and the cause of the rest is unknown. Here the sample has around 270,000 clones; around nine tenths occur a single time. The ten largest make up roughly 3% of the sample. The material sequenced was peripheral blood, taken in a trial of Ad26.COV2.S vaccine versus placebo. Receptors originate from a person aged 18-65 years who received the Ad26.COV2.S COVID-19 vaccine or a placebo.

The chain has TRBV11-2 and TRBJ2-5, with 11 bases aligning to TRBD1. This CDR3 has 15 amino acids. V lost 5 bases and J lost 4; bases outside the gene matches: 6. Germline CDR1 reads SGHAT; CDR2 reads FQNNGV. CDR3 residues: CASSTGTGGLETQYF. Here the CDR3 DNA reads TGTGCCAGCAGCACCGGGACAGGGGGATTAGAGACCCAGTACTTC.

The CDR3 protein is CASRSSGAGELFF. In DNA form, the CDR3 reads TGTGCCAGCCGAAGTTCTGGGGCGGGGGAGCTGTTTTTT. The chain couples TRBV6-4 to TRBJ2-2, with D possibly being TRBD1 (5 bases). V was cut by 8 bases and J by 8 bases, with 15 bases left in between. The CDR3 sequence is 13 residues long. The germline V gene has CDR1 MRHNA and CDR2 SNTAGT.

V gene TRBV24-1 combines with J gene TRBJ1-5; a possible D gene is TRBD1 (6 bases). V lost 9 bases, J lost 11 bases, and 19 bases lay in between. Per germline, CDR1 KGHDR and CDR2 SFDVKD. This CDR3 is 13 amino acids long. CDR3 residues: CATGTQKNSAQHF. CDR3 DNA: TGTGCCACCGGGACACAAAAAAACTCGGCCCAGCATTTT.

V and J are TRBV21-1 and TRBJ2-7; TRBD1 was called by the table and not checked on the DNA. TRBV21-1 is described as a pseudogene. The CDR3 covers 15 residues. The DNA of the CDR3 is TGTGCCAGCAGCAAAATATCCAGGTTATTCTACGAGCAGTACGTC. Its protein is CASSKISRLFYEQYV.

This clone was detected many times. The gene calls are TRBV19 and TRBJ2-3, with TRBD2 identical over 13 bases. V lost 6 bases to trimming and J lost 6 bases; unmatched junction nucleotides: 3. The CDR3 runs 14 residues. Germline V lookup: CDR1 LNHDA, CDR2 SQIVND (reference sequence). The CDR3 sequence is CASSGLAGADTQYF. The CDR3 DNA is TGTGCCAGTAGCGGACTAGCGGGGGCCGATACGCAGTATTTT.

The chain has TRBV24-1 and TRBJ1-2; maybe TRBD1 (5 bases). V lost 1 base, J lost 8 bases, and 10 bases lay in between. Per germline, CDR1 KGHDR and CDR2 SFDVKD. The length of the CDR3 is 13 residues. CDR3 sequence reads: CATSDLRGRGYTF. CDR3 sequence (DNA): TGTGCCACCAGTGATTTACGGGGCCGGGGCTACACCTTC.

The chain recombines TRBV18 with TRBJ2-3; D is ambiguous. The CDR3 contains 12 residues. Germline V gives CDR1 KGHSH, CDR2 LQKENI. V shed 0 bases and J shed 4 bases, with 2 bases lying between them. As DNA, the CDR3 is TGTGCCAGCTCACCACCGGCAGATACGCAGTATTTT. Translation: CASSPPADTQYF.

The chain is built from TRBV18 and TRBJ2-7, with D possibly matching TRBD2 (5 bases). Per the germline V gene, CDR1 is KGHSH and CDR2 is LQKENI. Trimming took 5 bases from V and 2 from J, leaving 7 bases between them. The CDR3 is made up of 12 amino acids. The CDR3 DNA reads TGTGCCAGCTCAACCGGGGCCTACGAGCAGTACTTC. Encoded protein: CASSTGAYEQYF.

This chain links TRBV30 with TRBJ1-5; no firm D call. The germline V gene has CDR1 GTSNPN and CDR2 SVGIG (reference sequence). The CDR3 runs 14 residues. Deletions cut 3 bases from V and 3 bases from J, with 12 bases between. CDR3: CAWSVSSNNQPQHF. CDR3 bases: TGTGCCTGGAGCGTGTCCAGCAACAATCAGCCCCAGCATTTT.

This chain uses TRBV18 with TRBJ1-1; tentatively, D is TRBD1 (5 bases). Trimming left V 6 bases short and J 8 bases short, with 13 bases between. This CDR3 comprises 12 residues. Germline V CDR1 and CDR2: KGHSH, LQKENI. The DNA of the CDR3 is TGTGCCAGCTCCGGGACCGCCGAAGAAGCTTTCTTT. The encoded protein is CASSGTAEEAFF.

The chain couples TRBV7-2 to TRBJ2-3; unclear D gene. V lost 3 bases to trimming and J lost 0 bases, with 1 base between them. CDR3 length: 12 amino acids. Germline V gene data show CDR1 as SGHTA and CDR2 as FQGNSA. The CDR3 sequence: CASSFSTDTQYF. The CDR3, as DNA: TGTGCCAGCAGCTTCAGCACAGATACGCAGTATTTT.

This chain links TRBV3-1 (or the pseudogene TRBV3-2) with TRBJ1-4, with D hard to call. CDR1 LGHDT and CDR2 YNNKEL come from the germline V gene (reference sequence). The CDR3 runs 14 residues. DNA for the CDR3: TGTCACAGCGGAGAGGGAAGGTGTGGGGAAAAACTGTTTTTT. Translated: CHSGEGRCGEKLFF.

In nucleotides, the CDR3 is TGTGCCAGCAGCACAGGAATCCGGGACAGGGGTTCCGATACGCAGTATTTT. It codes for CASSTGIRDRGSDTQYF. This chain joins TRBV11-2 and TRBJ2-3; 10 nucleotides line up with TRBD1. V lost 5 bases to trimming and J lost 6 bases; unmatched junction nucleotides: 14. This CDR3 contains 17 residues. Germline V lookup: CDR1 SGHAT, CDR2 FQNNGV.

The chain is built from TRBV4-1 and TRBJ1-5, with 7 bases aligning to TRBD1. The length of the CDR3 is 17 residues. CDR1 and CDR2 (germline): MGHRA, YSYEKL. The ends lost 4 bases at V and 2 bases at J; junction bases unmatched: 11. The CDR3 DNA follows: TGCGCCAGCAGCCGGGGGCTTACAGGGGATCGCAATCAGCCCCAGCATTTT. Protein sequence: CASSRGLTGDRNQPQHF.

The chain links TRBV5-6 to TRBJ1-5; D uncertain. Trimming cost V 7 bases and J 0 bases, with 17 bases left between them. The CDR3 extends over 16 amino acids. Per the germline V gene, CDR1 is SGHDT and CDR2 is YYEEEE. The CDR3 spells CASSTSTQYSNQPQHF. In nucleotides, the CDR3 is TGTGCCAGCTCCACTTCGACACAGTATAGCAATCAGCCCCAGCATTTT.

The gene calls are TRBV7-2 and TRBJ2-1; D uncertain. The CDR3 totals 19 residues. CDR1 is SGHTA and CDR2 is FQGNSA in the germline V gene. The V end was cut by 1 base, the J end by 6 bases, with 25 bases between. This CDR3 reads CASSLVPGHHKIVVNEQFF. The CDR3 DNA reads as TGTGCCAGCAGCTTAGTTCCGGGCCATCATAAAATTGTTGTCAATGAGCAGTTCTTC. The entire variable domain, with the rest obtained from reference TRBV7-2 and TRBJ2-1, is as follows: GAGVSQSPSNKVTEKGKDVELRCDPISGHTALYWYRQSLGQGLEFLIYFQGNSAPDKSGLPSDRFSAERTGGSVSTLTIQRTQQEDSAVYLCASSLVPGHHKIVVNEQFFGPGTRLTVL.

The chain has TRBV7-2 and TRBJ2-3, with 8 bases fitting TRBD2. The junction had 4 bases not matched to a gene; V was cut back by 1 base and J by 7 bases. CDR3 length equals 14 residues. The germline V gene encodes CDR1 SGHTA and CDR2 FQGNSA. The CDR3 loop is CASSLEPSGYTQYF. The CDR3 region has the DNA TGTGCCAGCAGCTTAGAACCTAGCGGGTATACGCAGTATTTT.

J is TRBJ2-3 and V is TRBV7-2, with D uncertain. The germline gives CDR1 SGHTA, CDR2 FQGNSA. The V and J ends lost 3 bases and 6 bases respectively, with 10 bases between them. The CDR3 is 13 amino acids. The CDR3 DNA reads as TGTGCCAGCAGCTTCGGACCGAGGGATACGCAGTATTTT. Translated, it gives CASSFGPRDTQYF. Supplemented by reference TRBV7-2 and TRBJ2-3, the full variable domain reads GAGVSQSPSNKVTEKGKDVELRCDPISGHTALYWYRQSLGQGLEFLIYFQGNSAPDKSGLPSDRFSAERTGGSVSTLTIQRTQQEDSAVYLCASSFGPRDTQYFGPGTRLTVL.

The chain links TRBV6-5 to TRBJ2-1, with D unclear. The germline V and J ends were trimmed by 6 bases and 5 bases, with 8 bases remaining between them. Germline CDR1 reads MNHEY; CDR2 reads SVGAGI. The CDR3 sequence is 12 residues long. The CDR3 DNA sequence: TGTGCCAGCAGAGGACCAAACAATGAGCAGTTCTTC. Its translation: CASRGPNNEQFF.

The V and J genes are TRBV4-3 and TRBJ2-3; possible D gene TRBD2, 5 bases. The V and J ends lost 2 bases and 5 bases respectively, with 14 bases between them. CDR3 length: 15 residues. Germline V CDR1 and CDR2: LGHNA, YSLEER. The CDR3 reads CASSQSSVGVDTQYF. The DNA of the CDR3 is TGCGCCAGCAGCCAATCGAGCGTGGGAGTAGATACGCAGTATTTT.

In DNA, the CDR3 is TGTGCCAGCAGCCAAGTTTACGGGACTAGCGGGAGTTCCTACAATGAGCAGTTCTTC. Amino acid sequence: CASSQVYGTSGSSYNEQFF. The chain is built from TRBV4-2 and TRBJ2-1, with 14 bases matching TRBD2. CDR1 LGHNA and CDR2 YNFKEQ come from the germline V gene. V shed 1 base, J shed 1 base, and the junction held 6 bases outside the gene matches. The CDR3 covers 19 residues.

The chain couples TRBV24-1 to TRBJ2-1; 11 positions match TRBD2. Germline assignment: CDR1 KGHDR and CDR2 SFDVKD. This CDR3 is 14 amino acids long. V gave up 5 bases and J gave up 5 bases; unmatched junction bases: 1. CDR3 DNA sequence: TGTGCCACCAGTGTAGCGGGAGGGAACAATGAGCAGTTCTTC. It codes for CATSVAGGNNEQFF.

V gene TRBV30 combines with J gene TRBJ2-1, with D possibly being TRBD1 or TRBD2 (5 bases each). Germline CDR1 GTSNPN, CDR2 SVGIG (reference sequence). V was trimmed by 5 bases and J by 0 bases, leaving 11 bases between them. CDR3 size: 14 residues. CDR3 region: CAWAAGGSYNEQFF. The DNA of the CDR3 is TGTGCCTGGGCGGCTGGGGGCTCCTACAATGAGCAGTTCTTC.

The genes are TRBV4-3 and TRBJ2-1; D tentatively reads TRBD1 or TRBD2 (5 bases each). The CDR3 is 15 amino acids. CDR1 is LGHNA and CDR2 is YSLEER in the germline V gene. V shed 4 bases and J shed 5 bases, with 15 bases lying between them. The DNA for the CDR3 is TGCGCCAGCAGCCTCGGGACCCCCAACGACAATGAGCAGTTCTTC. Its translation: CASSLGTPNDNEQFF.

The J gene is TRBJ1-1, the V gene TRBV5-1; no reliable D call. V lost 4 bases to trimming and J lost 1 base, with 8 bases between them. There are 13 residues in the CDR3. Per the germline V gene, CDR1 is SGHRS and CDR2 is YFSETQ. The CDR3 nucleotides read TGCGCCAGCAGCCCGACGGAGAACACTGAAGCTTTCTTT. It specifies CASSPTENTEAFF.

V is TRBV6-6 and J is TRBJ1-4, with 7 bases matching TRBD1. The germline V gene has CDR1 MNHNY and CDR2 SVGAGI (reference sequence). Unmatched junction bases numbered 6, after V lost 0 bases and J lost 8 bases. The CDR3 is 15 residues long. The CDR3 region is CASSYSGGGREKLFF. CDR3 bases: TGTGCCAGCAGTTACTCAGGGGGCGGGCGGGAAAAACTGTTTTTT.